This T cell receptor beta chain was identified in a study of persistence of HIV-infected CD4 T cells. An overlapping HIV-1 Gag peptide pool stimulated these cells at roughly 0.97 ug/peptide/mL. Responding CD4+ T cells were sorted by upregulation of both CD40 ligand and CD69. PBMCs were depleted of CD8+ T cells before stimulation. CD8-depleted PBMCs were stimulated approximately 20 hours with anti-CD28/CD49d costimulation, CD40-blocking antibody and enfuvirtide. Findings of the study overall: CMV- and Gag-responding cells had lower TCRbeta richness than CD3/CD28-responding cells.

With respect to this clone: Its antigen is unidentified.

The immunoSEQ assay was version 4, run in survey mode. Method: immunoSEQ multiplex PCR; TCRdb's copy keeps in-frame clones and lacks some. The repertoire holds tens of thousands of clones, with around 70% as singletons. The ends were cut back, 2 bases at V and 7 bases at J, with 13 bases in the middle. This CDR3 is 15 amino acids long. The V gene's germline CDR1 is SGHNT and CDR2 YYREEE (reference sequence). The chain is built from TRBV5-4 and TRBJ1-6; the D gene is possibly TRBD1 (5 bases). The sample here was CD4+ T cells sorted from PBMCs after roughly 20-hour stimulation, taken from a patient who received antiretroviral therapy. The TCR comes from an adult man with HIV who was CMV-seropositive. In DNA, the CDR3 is TGTGCCAGCAGCTTTACGACAGCAAGCAATTCACCCCTCCACTTT. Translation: CASSFTTASNSPLHF.